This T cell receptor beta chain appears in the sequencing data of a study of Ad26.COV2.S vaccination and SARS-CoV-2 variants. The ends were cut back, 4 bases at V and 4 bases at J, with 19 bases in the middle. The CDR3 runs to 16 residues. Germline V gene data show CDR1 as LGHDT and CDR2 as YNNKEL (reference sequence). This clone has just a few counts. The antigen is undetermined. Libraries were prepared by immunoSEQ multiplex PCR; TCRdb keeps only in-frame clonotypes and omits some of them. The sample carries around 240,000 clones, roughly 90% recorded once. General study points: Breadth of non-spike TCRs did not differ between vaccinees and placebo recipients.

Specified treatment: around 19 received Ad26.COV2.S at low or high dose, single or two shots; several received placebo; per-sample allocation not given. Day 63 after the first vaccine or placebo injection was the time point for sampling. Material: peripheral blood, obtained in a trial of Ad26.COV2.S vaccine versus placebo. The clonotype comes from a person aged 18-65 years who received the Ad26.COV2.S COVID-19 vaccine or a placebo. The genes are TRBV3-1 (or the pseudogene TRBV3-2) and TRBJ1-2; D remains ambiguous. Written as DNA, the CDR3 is TGTGCCAGCAGCCCCCCCGGGTGGATTACCGTCTATGGCTACACCTTC. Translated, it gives CASSPPGWITVYGYTF.